What follows are 8 T cell receptor beta chains derived from one specimen sequenced in a study of Tregs in tolerant kidney transplant recipients. Some clones are missing from TCRdb's copy, which holds only in-frame ones; the method was immunoSEQ multiplex PCR. The sample comprises tens of thousands of clones, around 93% of which are singletons, and about 0.3% rests with the top ten. The specimen was Tregs from blood, collected before the transplant. Source of these receptors: a human donor who received a combined kidney and bone marrow transplant.

V gene TRBV11-2 combines with J gene TRBJ2-1; TRBD2 is a possible D gene (5 bases). The V and J ends lost 5 bases and 0 bases respectively, with 14 bases between them. CDR3 length: 16 residues. CDR1 and CDR2 from the germline V gene are SGHAT and FQNNGV. CDR3 DNA sequence: TGTGCCAGCAGCGTTGGGAGTCTGAGCTCCTACAATGAGCAGTTCTTC. It yields the protein CASSVGSLSSYNEQFF.

The chain has TRBV18 and TRBJ2-5; no firm D call. The V gene's germline CDR1 is KGHSH and CDR2 LQKENI. Trimming stripped 7 bases from V and 1 base from J, with 10 bases between. This CDR3 comprises 13 residues. CDR3 DNA: TGTGCCAGCTTCATGACCTTCCAAGAGACCCAGTACTTC. Amino acid sequence: CASFMTFQETQYF.

This chain connects TRBV6-1 to TRBJ1-6, with TRBD1 matching over 7 bases. The germline CDR1 and CDR2 sequences are MNHNS and SASEGT. The CDR3 length is 14 residues. V lost 6 bases and J lost 10; bases outside the gene matches: 9. The CDR3 reads CASSNDRVGSPLHF. The CDR3 nucleotides are TGTGCCAGCAGCAACGACAGGGTTGGGTCACCCCTCCACTTT.

This clone was recorded a few times. V usage is TRBV29-1 and J usage is TRBJ1-1, with 8 bases lining up with TRBD1. The V segment lost 5 bases and the J segment 3 bases; nucleotides outside the gene matches: 5. In germline, CDR1 is SQVTM, CDR2 ANQGSEA. The CDR3 runs to 13 residues. CDR3 region: CSVCGQGDTEAFF. The CDR3 coding sequence is TGCAGCGTTTGTGGACAGGGAGACACTGAAGCTTTCTTT.

This rearrangement joins TRBV15 to TRBJ2-3; D remains ambiguous. The CDR3 loop spans 15 amino acids. Trimming left V 3 bases short and J 6 bases short, with 16 bases between. Germline V gene lookup returns CDR1 LNHNV and CDR2 YYDKDF (reference sequence). This CDR3 is CATSSKTVFTDTQYF. For the CDR3, the DNA is TGTGCCACCAGCAGTAAAACAGTTTTTACGGATACGCAGTATTTT.

The V call is TRBV5-6, the J call TRBJ1-2; 9 bases align to TRBD1. In germline, CDR1 is SGHDT, CDR2 YYEEEE. After removal of 0 bases from V and 6 bases from J, the junction contained 3 bases not matched to a gene. This CDR3 spans 14 amino acids. The DNA of the CDR3 is TGTGCCAGCAGCTTGGGACAGGGGGGAAATGGCTACACCTTC. Encoded protein: CASSLGQGGNGYTF.

The genes are TRBV6-6 and TRBJ1-2; possible D gene TRBD1, 6 bases. Trimming pared 4 bases from V and 2 bases from J, leaving 8 bases between. This CDR3 spans 13 amino acids. Germline V gene data show CDR1 as MNHNY and CDR2 as SVGAGI (reference sequence). CDR3 loop: CASSSGTNYGYTF. Here the CDR3 DNA reads TGTGCCAGCAGTTCCGGGACAAACTATGGCTACACCTTC.

This clone showed up just once. The gene calls are TRBV28 and TRBJ2-7, with TRBD1 matching 12 bases. V was pared by 6 bases and J by 5 bases, with 8 bases of the junction left unmatched. The CDR3 is 15 residues long. From germline, CDR1 is MDHEN and CDR2 SYDVKM. The CDR3, as DNA: TGTGCCAGCAGAAAACGGGACAGGGGGCGACACGAGCAGTACTTC. It is translated as CASRKRDRGRHEQYF.